A selection of T cell receptor beta chains follows, all from one sample in a study of blood T cell repertoires in COVID-19. Some clones are missing from TCRdb's copy, which holds only in-frame ones; the method was immunoSEQ multiplex PCR. This table has hundreds of thousands of clones, over 80% appearing once. The sequenced material came from PBMCs or T cells enriched from blood (not recorded which). The receptors originated from a man between 50 and 59 years old who had been exposed to COVID-19. CDR3s include the opening cysteine and the closing phenylalanine or tryptophan. D genes are given only for firm matches. For some rows the clone size is stated as once, few or many, or as a class when expanded; others skip it.

abundance: -; d_gene: TRBD1; j_gene: TRBJ1-1; v_gene: TRBV3-1/TRBV3-2; CDR3aa: CASTMGTGHTEAFF; CDR3nt: TGTGCCAGCACCATGGGGACAGGACACACTGAAGCTTTCTTT
abundance: -; d_gene: -; j_gene: TRBJ1-4; v_gene: TRBV30; CDR3aa: CAWGRGISNEKLFF; CDR3nt: TGTGCCTGGGGGAGGGGGATATCGAATGAAAAACTGTTTTTT
abundance: -; d_gene: TRBD1; j_gene: TRBJ1-5; v_gene: TRBV2; CDR3aa: CASRTGGYQPQHF; CDR3nt: TGTGCCAGCAGGACAGGGGGGTATCAGCCCCAGCATTTT
abundance: -; d_gene: -; j_gene: TRBJ1-3; v_gene: TRBV14; CDR3aa: CASTAGYGNTIYF; CDR3nt: TGTGCCAGCACGGCAGGGTACGGAAACACCATATATTTT
abundance: -; d_gene: TRBD1; j_gene: TRBJ2-2; v_gene: TRBV27; CDR3aa: CASSPGQGITGELFF; CDR3nt: TGTGCCAGCAGTCCGGGACAGGGGATCACCGGGGAGCTGTTTTTT
abundance: -; d_gene: -; j_gene: TRBJ2-5; v_gene: TRBV7-5; CDR3aa: CARSLSAGGHETQYF; CDR3nt: TGTGCCAGAAGCTTATCGGCGGGGGGGCACGAGACCCAGTACTTC
abundance: -; d_gene: -; j_gene: TRBJ1-2; v_gene: TRBV12-5; CDR3aa: CASGLPRVPNYGYTF; CDR3nt: TGTGCTAGTGGTTTGCCCAGGGTTCCCAACTATGGCTACACCTTC
abundance: -; d_gene: -; j_gene: TRBJ1-2; v_gene: TRBV28; CDR3aa: CATRPNGENYGYTF; CDR3nt: TGTGCCACCCGACCTAATGGGGAGAACTATGGCTACACCTTC
abundance: -; d_gene: -; j_gene: TRBJ1-2; v_gene: TRBV5-4; CDR3aa: CASSQRQGRYGYTF; CDR3nt: TGTGCCAGCAGCCAAAGGCAGGGAAGGTATGGCTACACCTTC
abundance: -; d_gene: -; j_gene: TRBJ1-5; v_gene: TRBV19; CDR3aa: CASSLRGFFNQPQHF; CDR3nt: TGTGCCAGTAGCCTCCGGGGGTTTTTCAATCAGCCCCAGCATTTT
abundance: -; d_gene: -; j_gene: TRBJ2-3; v_gene: TRBV28; CDR3aa: CASSAGARRTDTQYF; CDR3nt: TGTGCCAGCAGTGCAGGGGCAAGAAGGACAGATACGCAGTATTTT
abundance: -; d_gene: -; j_gene: TRBJ1-2; v_gene: TRBV18; CDR3aa: CASSPGTGANYGYTF; CDR3nt: TGTGCCAGCTCACCCGGGACGGGAGCTAACTATGGCTACACCTTC
abundance: -; d_gene: -; j_gene: TRBJ2-7; v_gene: TRBV30; CDR3aa: CAWSLDSGEREQYF; CDR3nt: TGTGCCTGGAGTCTTGACTCCGGTGAAAGGGAGCAGTACTTC
abundance: -; d_gene: -; j_gene: TRBJ2-2; v_gene: TRBV13; CDR3aa: CASSLGPGLNTGELFF; CDR3nt: TGTGCCAGCAGCTTAGGGCCAGGACTAAACACCGGGGAGCTGTTTTTT
abundance: once; d_gene: TRBD2; j_gene: TRBJ2-1; v_gene: TRBV5-1; CDR3aa: CASSSLAGGDNEQFF; CDR3nt: TGCGCCAGCAGCTCGCTAGCGGGAGGGGACAATGAGCAGTTCTTC
abundance: -; d_gene: -; j_gene: TRBJ2-5; v_gene: TRBV29-1; CDR3aa: CSVERWTAQETQYF; CDR3nt: TGCAGCGTTGAAAGATGGACAGCCCAAGAGACCCAGTACTTC